Each of the 18 T cell receptor beta chains below was sequenced from the same sample in a study of shared clonotypes between healthy human individuals. Measured with immunoSEQ multiplex PCR; TCRdb has only the in-frame clones, and not every one. The data hold 650,000 to 700,000 clones, with about 90% observed a single time. The sequenced material came from memory CD8+ T cells from PBMCs. Described subset: CD45RO+ cells pooled with CCR7-negative TemRA cells. The receptors derive from a man aged 18 to 29 in good health. Some clones in this sample may be carry-over from other donors' samples.

J is TRBJ2-7 and V is TRBV11-2; D possibly corresponds to TRBD1 (6 bases). The V end was cut by 5 bases, the J end by 8 bases, with 22 bases between. CDR1 and CDR2 from the germline V gene are SGHAT and FQNNGV. The CDR3 is made up of 15 amino acids. The CDR3 coding sequence is TGTGCCAGCAGCATGGACACGTCCCAGAGGGGGAAGCAGTACTTC. Amino acid sequence: CASSMDTSQRGKQYF.

The gene calls are TRBV7-2 and TRBJ2-1, with D possibly TRBD2 on 6 matching bases. The CDR3 has 18 amino acids. CDR1 and CDR2 (germline): SGHTA, FQGNSA. V lost 5 bases and J 4 bases, leaving 24 bases between the germline ends. CDR3 coding DNA: TGTGCCAGCAGCCTCCCTGACGGGGGACCCGCCCCTTACAATGAGCAGTTCTTC. Its translation is CASSLPDGGPAPYNEQFF.

This chain uses TRBV28 with TRBJ1-2; no clear D. CDR1 is MDHEN and CDR2 is SYDVKM in the germline V gene. The CDR3 totals 14 residues. Trimming removed 2 bases at V and 2 bases at J, with 9 bases between. CDR3 amino acids: CASSLPPTNYGYTF. The CDR3 DNA reads as TGTGCCAGCAGTTTACCCCCCACCAACTATGGCTACACCTTC.

The count of this clone is one. The chain is built from TRBV7-3 and TRBJ2-5, with 13 positions matching TRBD2. V gave up 5 bases and J gave up 6 bases; unmatched junction bases: 6. Germline assignment: CDR1 SGHTA and CDR2 FQGTGA. This CDR3 is built from 15 residues. In DNA, the CDR3 is TGTGCCAGCAGCCCACTAGCGGGAGGGTTACAGACCCAGTACTTC. Translation: CASSPLAGGLQTQYF.

The V and J genes are TRBV7-9 and TRBJ1-4; no clear D. V gave up 4 bases and J gave up 5 bases, with 14 bases separating them. In germline, CDR1 is SEHNR, CDR2 FQNEAQ (reference sequence). This CDR3 contains 15 residues. The CDR3 DNA is TGTGCCAGCAGCTCTACTCAGGTTTTGAATGAAAAACTGTTTTTT. This translates into CASSSTQVLNEKLFF.

This sequence joins TRBV9 and TRBJ2-5; weak D call: TRBD1 (5 bases). This CDR3 spans 15 amino acids. Trimming took 2 bases from V and 1 from J, leaving 12 bases between them. CDR1 is SGDLS, CDR2 YYNGEE, per germline. For the CDR3, the DNA is TGTGCCAGCAGCGTTGGGGATGGGGCCCAAGAGACCCAGTACTTC. Amino acid sequence: CASSVGDGAQETQYF. Supplemented by reference TRBV9 and TRBJ2-5, the full variable domain reads DSGVTQTPKHLITATGQRVTLRCSPRSGDLSVYWYQQSLDQGLQFLIQYYNGEERAKGNILERFSAQQFPDLHSELNLSSLELGDSALYFCASSVGDGAQETQYFGPGTRLLVL.

The V call is TRBV27, the J call TRBJ2-5; D may match TRBD1 or TRBD2 (5 bases each). This CDR3 is built from 15 residues. V lost 1 base and J 5 bases, leaving 14 bases between the germline ends. Germline V gene sequence: CDR1 MNHEY, CDR2 SMNVEV (reference sequence). CDR3 DNA sequence: TGTGCCAGCAGTTTATTTCTCGGACGGGACGAGACCCAGTACTTC. Its translation is CASSLFLGRDETQYF.

J is TRBJ1-4 and V is TRBV7-9, with TRBD1 matching 8 bases. Germline V CDR1 and CDR2: SEHNR, FQNEAQ (reference sequence). The CDR3 consists of 16 residues. Losses at the gene ends were 5 bases for V and 3 bases for J; bases not matched to a gene: 8. CDR3 region: CASSPPGQESNEKLFF. CDR3 DNA sequence: TGTGCCAGCAGCCCCCCGGGACAGGAGTCTAATGAAAAACTGTTTTTT.

The V and J genes are TRBV30 and TRBJ1-5; TRBD1 aligns across 7 bases. V was pared by 2 bases and J by 4 bases, with 5 bases of the junction left unmatched. In germline, CDR1 is GTSNPN, CDR2 SVGIG (reference sequence). The CDR3 covers 14 residues. The CDR3 region has the DNA TGTGCCTGGAGTCCAGGGGGAAGGAATCAGCCCCAGCATTTT. Amino acids: CAWSPGGRNQPQHF.

This rearrangement joins TRBV7-9 to TRBJ2-3; 9 nucleotides line up with TRBD1. V lost 6 bases, J lost 4 bases, and 5 bases stayed unmatched. CDR1 is SEHNR, CDR2 FQNEAQ, per germline (reference sequence). The CDR3 extends over 14 amino acids. DNA of the CDR3: TGTGCCAGCAGTGGGACAGGGTCCCCAGATACGCAGTATTTT. Translating gives CASSGTGSPDTQYF.

The chain links TRBV6-4 to TRBJ2-3; D is unresolved. The CDR3 extends over 16 amino acids. V was trimmed by 0 bases and J by 4 bases, leaving 14 bases between them. CDR1 and CDR2 (germline): MRHNA, SNTAGT. DNA of the CDR3: TGTGCCAGCAGTGACTCTGCAGAATCTGTAGCAGATACGCAGTATTTT. It is translated as CASSDSAESVADTQYF.

This chain joins TRBV30 and TRBJ2-5, with D possibly TRBD2 on 5 matching bases. Trimming cost V 0 bases and J 11 bases, with 22 bases left between them. CDR1 and CDR2 (germline): GTSNPN, SVGIG (reference sequence). There are 15 residues in the CDR3. The CDR3 DNA follows: TGTGCCTGGAGTGTAGCCCGGGGTGTTTTTCGTGAGCAGTACTTC. It yields the protein CAWSVARGVFREQYF.

The chain recombines TRBV6-1 with TRBJ2-7, with 7 bases identical to TRBD1. Germline lookup yields CDR1 MNHNS and CDR2 SASEGT. The CDR3 sequence is 14 residues long. With 6 bases clipped from V and 5 bases from J, the junction kept 10 bases outside the gene matches. CDR3 loop: CASRREQGSNEQYF. CDR3 bases: TGTGCCAGCAGACGAGAACAGGGGAGCAACGAGCAGTACTTC.

This rearrangement joins TRBV13 to TRBJ2-7; 14 nucleotides line up with TRBD2. Trimming removed 5 bases from V and 5 bases from J; junction bases left unmatched: 5. CDR3 length: 15 amino acids. Germline CDR1 PRHDT, CDR2 FYEKMQ (reference sequence). CDR3 amino acids: CASSHGLAGGHEQYF. The CDR3 bases are TGTGCCAGCAGCCACGGACTAGCGGGAGGTCACGAGCAGTACTTC.

The chain uses TRBV7-9 and TRBJ1-2; D is possibly TRBD1 (5 bases). Trimming stripped 2 bases from V and 6 bases from J, with 19 bases between. Germline lookup yields CDR1 SEHNR and CDR2 FQNEAQ (reference sequence). CDR3 length equals 16 residues. The CDR3 DNA reads TGTGCCAGCAGCTTACTGGAAAAGACAGACTTCGATGGCTACACCTTC. Amino acids: CASSLLEKTDFDGYTF. Filled out from reference TRBV7-9 and TRBJ1-2, the complete variable domain reads DTGVSQNPRHKITKRGQNVTFRCDPISEHNRLYWYRQTLGQGPEFLTYFQNEAQLEKSRLLSDRFSAERPKGSFSTLEIQRTEQGDSAMYLCASSLLEKTDFDGYTFGSGTRLTVV.

This clone has just a few counts. The gene calls are TRBV28 and TRBJ1-2; no firm D call. The CDR3 length is 14 residues. Germline CDR1 reads MDHEN; CDR2 reads SYDVKM. Trimming shortened V by 3 bases and J by 8 bases, and 16 bases separated the two germline ends. The CDR3 bases are TGTGCCAGCAGTTTGCCCGGACGGGCGAAAGGCTACACCTTC. Translation gives CASSLPGRAKGYTF.

The genes are TRBV7-3 and TRBJ2-7; 9 nucleotides agree with TRBD1. The CDR3 runs 16 residues. The V segment lost 5 bases and the J segment 1 base; nucleotides outside the gene matches: 9. The germline gives CDR1 SGHTA, CDR2 FQGTGA. The CDR3 here is CASSPPRDRESYEQYF. The CDR3 DNA is TGTGCCAGCAGCCCTCCCCGGGACAGGGAGTCCTACGAGCAGTACTTC.

A word on this clone: Since a much larger clone is just one base distant, this may be a read error. The same CDR3 arises from other DNA sequences in this sample as well. V is TRBV11-2 and J is TRBJ2-5; D is uncertain. The J call is in doubt because the DNA end fits TRBJ2-7 better. CDR3 length: 12 residues. Germline CDR1 SGHAT, CDR2 FQNNGV. This CDR3 is CASSLRAYEQYF. The CDR3 bases are TGTGCCAGCAGCTTAAGGGCATACGAGCAGTACTTC.